This entry lists 27 T cell receptor beta chains sequenced from one sample in a study of T cells after yellow fever vaccination. A single record per CDR3 protein comes from TCRdb applying MiXCR to the 5' RACE reads. The data hold around 320,000 distinct CDR3 sequences, with around 4.4% observed a single time. Here the sequenced sample was PBMCs, taken 15 days after the yellow fever booster vaccination. The receptors come from a man younger than 30 who received the YFV17D yellow fever vaccine.

The table lists this clonotype with a few counts. The V call is TRBV20-1, the J call TRBJ1-1, with D possibly matching TRBD1 (6 bases). Germline V gene data show CDR1 as DFQATT and CDR2 as SNEGSKA (reference sequence). The V and J ends lost 2 bases and 1 base respectively, with 8 bases between them. CDR3 size: 13 residues. Written as DNA, the CDR3 is TGCAGTGCTAGACAGGGGTCGAACACTGAAGCTTTCTTT. Amino acid sequence: CSARQGSNTEAFF.

This clonotype was found many times. The gene calls are TRBV20-1 and TRBJ1-1; a possible D gene is TRBD1 (6 bases). V lost 6 bases and J lost 3, with 14 bases in between. The CDR3 spans 13 residues. Germline CDR1 reads DFQATT; CDR2 reads SNEGSKA (reference sequence). The CDR3 is CSAEGVMHTEAFF. CDR3 DNA sequence: TGCAGTGCCGAGGGGGTTATGCACACTGAAGCTTTCTTT.

This clonotype was counted ten times or more. The chain employs TRBV2 and TRBJ2-7; 7 bases match TRBD1. V shed 2 bases, J shed 5 bases, and the junction held 6 bases outside the gene matches. CDR1 is SNHLY, CDR2 FYNNEI, per germline. The CDR3 sequence is 14 residues long. CDR3 residues: CASSERQQGDEQYV. As DNA, the CDR3 is TGTGCCAGCAGTGAAAGACAGCAGGGGGACGAGCAGTACGTC.

This clonotype was found many times. The V gene is TRBV12-3 or TRBV12-4, the J gene TRBJ1-1; D not certain. The CDR3 covers 12 residues. V lost 7 bases and J 5 bases, leaving 11 bases between the germline ends. The CDR3 is CASTRLGTEAFF. The CDR3 nucleotides are TGTGCCAGCACCCGACTTGGAACTGAAGCTTTCTTT.

This chain connects TRBV18 to TRBJ2-3; D is perhaps TRBD1 or TRBD2 (5 bases each). The CDR3 is 13 amino acids. Trimming took off 5 bases at V and 4 bases at J, with 10 bases between the two ends. Per germline, CDR1 KGHSH and CDR2 LQKENI. CDR3 region: CASSAGTADTQYF. The DNA of the CDR3 is TGTGCCAGCTCAGCCGGGACGGCAGATACGCAGTATTTT.

This clonotype was seen repeatedly, ten times or more. The genes are TRBV28 and TRBJ1-4; 9 nucleotides align to TRBD1. Germline V CDR1 and CDR2: MDHEN, SYDVKM. J gave up 3 bases and V 6 bases, and 11 bases lay outside the gene matches. This CDR3 is 17 amino acids long. The CDR3 region is CASSHKQGARANEKLFF. In DNA, the CDR3 is TGTGCCAGCAGCCATAAACAGGGGGCACGGGCTAATGAAAAACTGTTTTTT.

This clonotype was picked up many times. The chain employs TRBV4-3 and TRBJ1-1; D possibly corresponds to TRBD1 (6 bases). Trimming shortened V by 0 bases and J by 7 bases, and 12 bases separated the two germline ends. The CDR3 sequence is 14 residues long. Germline CDR1 and CDR2: LGHNA and YSLEER. Written as DNA, the CDR3 is TGCGCCAGCAGCCAAGATAGGGGGGCAGATGAAGCTTTCTTT. Translation: CASSQDRGADEAFF.

This clonotype was counted a few times. The chain links TRBV4-3 to TRBJ1-2; D gene unclear. This CDR3 is built from 13 residues. V lost 4 bases and J 1 base, leaving 7 bases between the germline ends. CDR1 LGHNA and CDR2 YSLEER come from the germline V gene. CDR3 DNA: TGCGCCAGCAGCCGTGGGAATAACTATGGCTACACCTTC. Protein sequence: CASSRGNNYGYTF.

This clonotype was observed a handful of times. The chain couples TRBV20-1 to TRBJ2-6; D unclear. Trimming shortened V by 6 bases and J by 0 bases, and 12 bases separated the two germline ends. The CDR3 has 15 residues. Germline assignment: CDR1 DFQATT and CDR2 SNEGSKA (reference sequence). The CDR3: CSATGPSSGANVLTF. The CDR3 bases are TGCAGTGCAACCGGACCGAGCTCTGGGGCCAACGTCCTGACTTTC.

This clonotype was picked up many times. This rearrangement joins TRBV27 to TRBJ1-2; D possibly corresponds to TRBD1 (5 bases). CDR1 and CDR2 from the germline V gene are MNHEY and SMNVEV (reference sequence). The CDR3 consists of 14 residues. With 6 bases removed from V and 1 base from J, the gap between germline ends came to 12 bases. The CDR3 sequence is CASSPTVFNYGYTF. The DNA for the CDR3 is TGTGCCAGCAGCCCGACAGTATTTAACTATGGCTACACCTTC.

The chain links TRBV7-2 to TRBJ2-3, with TRBD2 identical over 7 bases. CDR3 length: 15 residues. V trimming: 5 bases; J trimming: 2 bases; junction bases outside the gene matches: 7. Germline CDR1 and CDR2: SGHTA and FQGNSA. CDR3 nucleotides: TGTGCCAGCAGCGCCAGCGGGGTAAACACAGATACGCAGTATTTT. Its translation is CASSASGVNTDTQYF.

This clonotype occurred many times. The chain combines TRBV7-2 with TRBJ2-3; TRBD2 agrees at 14 bases. After removal of 2 bases from V and 6 bases from J, the junction contained 13 bases not matched to a gene. Germline loops: CDR1 SGHTA, CDR2 FQGNSA. The CDR3 consists of 19 residues. The CDR3 DNA is TGTGCCAGCAGCTTACTCGCGGAGGGACTAGCGGGGGAAGAGGATACGCAGTATTTT. This translates into CASSLLAEGLAGEEDTQYF.

In this sample, this clonotype turned up many times. This sequence joins TRBV15 and TRBJ2-7, with D tentatively TRBD1 (5 bases). Germline V gene data show CDR1 as LNHNV and CDR2 as YYDKDF (reference sequence). Trimming pared 1 base from V and 4 bases from J, leaving 17 bases between. The CDR3 runs 16 residues. CDR3 bases: TGTGCCACCAGCAGAGCCACCCAGGGTCGAGCGTACGAGCAGTACTTC. Translating gives CATSRATQGRAYEQYF.

The table lists this clonotype with a few counts. The chain uses TRBV7-6 and TRBJ2-1, with 8 bases that match TRBD2. The V and J ends lost 4 bases and 10 bases, in that order; junction bases with no gene match: 3. CDR1 is SGHVS, CDR2 FNYEAQ, per germline. The CDR3 has 12 residues. The CDR3 here is CASSSSGGEQFF. DNA for the CDR3: TGTGCCAGCAGCTCAAGCGGGGGAGAGCAGTTCTTC.

The V and J genes are TRBV29-1 and TRBJ1-1; 9 bases align to TRBD1. From germline, CDR1 is SQVTM and CDR2 ANQGSEA. The CDR3 covers 14 residues. The trim removed 6 bases at V and 1 base at J, leaving 6 bases unmatched. The CDR3 region is CSVIQGAGNTEAFF. The CDR3 DNA sequence: TGCAGCGTGATACAGGGGGCCGGGAACACTGAAGCTTTCTTT.

The rearrangement joins TRBV7-2 to TRBJ2-7; tentatively, D is TRBD1 (6 bases). Germline values: CDR1 SGHTA, CDR2 FQGNSA. This CDR3 is 14 amino acids long. Trimming pared 3 bases from V and 0 bases from J, leaving 9 bases between. CDR3 in amino acids: CASSFYRDSYEQYV. In DNA form, the CDR3 reads TGTGCCAGCAGCTTCTACAGGGACTCCTACGAGCAGTACGTC.

This rearrangement joins TRBV27 to TRBJ2-7; tentative D call: TRBD2 (5 bases). V lost 4 bases and J lost 1, with 17 bases in between. The germline gives CDR1 MNHEY, CDR2 SMNVEV (reference sequence). This CDR3 region has 16 residues. CDR3 in amino acids: CASSSSSTTGSYEQYF. Written as DNA, the CDR3 is TGTGCCAGCAGTTCCTCCTCGACGACGGGATCCTACGAGCAGTACTTC.

This clonotype came up many times. This rearrangement joins TRBV20-1 to TRBJ2-1; 8 bases map to TRBD1. The V and J ends lost 6 bases and 4 bases, in that order; junction bases with no gene match: 8. Looked up from germline, CDR1 is DFQATT and CDR2 is SNEGSKA (reference sequence). CDR3 length equals 14 residues. The CDR3 DNA sequence: TGCAGTGCGAAGGACAGGGACCCATACAATGAGCAGTTCTTC. It translates to CSAKDRDPYNEQFF.

There are many counts of this clonotype. The chain employs TRBV5-1 and TRBJ1-6; tentatively, D is TRBD1 (5 bases). V was pared by 4 bases and J by 4 bases, with 15 bases between. The CDR3 sequence is 16 residues long. Germline V CDR1 and CDR2: SGHRS, YFSETQ. CDR3 loop: CASSPDDRAYNSPLHF. CDR3 nucleotide sequence: TGCGCCAGCAGCCCGGACGACAGAGCTTATAATTCACCCCTCCACTTT. Filled out from reference TRBV5-1 and TRBJ1-6, the complete variable domain reads KAGVTQTPRYLIKTRGQQVTLSCSPISGHRSVSWYQQTPGQGLQFLFEYFSETQRNKGNFPGRFSGRQFSNSRSEMNVSTLELGDSALYLCASSPDDRAYNSPLHFGNGTRLTVT.

This sequence joins TRBV6-6 and TRBJ2-2; 10 bases fit TRBD1. Germline CDR1 and CDR2: MNHNY and SVGAGI (reference sequence). This CDR3 has 17 residues. Trimming at V came to 5 bases and at J to 1 base, leaving 7 bases not matched to a gene. Here the CDR3 DNA reads TGTGCCAGCAGTGGGAGACAGGGGGCATTGAACACCGGGGAGCTGTTTTTT. Encoded protein: CASSGRQGALNTGELFF.

This clonotype came up a few times. The chain uses TRBV20-1 and TRBJ1-2; 8 positions match TRBD1. The CDR3 length is 17 residues. Trimming removed 6 bases from V and 1 base from J; junction bases left unmatched: 16. The V gene's germline CDR1 is DFQATT and CDR2 SNEGSKA (reference sequence). This CDR3 reads CSASPPGQEDYNYGYTF. The CDR3 DNA reads TGCAGTGCAAGCCCCCCGGGACAGGAGGATTATAACTATGGCTACACCTTC.

This clonotype was picked up a small number of times. V gene TRBV20-1 combines with J gene TRBJ1-6, with 9 bases identical to TRBD1. Germline-derived CDR1 and CDR2 are DFQATT and SNEGSKA (reference sequence). J was trimmed by 7 bases and V by 3 bases; bases with no gene match: 4. The CDR3 has 14 residues. The CDR3 nucleotides read TGCAGTGCTAGCCGGGACAGGGAAAATTCACCCCTCCACTTT. This gives the protein CSASRDRENSPLHF.

This clonotype was detected a few times. The chain combines TRBV5-1 with TRBJ1-1; the D is unclear. This CDR3 is 14 amino acids long. Per germline, CDR1 SGHRS and CDR2 YFSETQ. The V and J ends lost 0 bases and 4 bases respectively, with 10 bases between them. Here the CDR3 reads CASSLVGSGTEAFF. The CDR3 DNA follows: TGCGCCAGCAGCTTGGTGGGGTCGGGCACTGAAGCTTTCTTT.

This clonotype was seen at least ten times. This chain uses TRBV7-6 with TRBJ1-1; D ambiguous. Germline loops: CDR1 SGHVS, CDR2 FNYEAQ. Trimming left V 1 base short and J 4 bases short, with 7 bases between. The CDR3 is 13 residues long. The CDR3 region is CASSLVGSTEAFF. The CDR3 DNA is TGTGCCAGCAGCTTAGTAGGGAGCACTGAAGCTTTCTTT.

This clonotype was counted between two and nine times. CDR3 region: CASELLATNEKLFF. In DNA, the CDR3 is TGTGCCAGCGAGCTTTTGGCAACTAATGAAAAACTGTTTTTT. The rearrangement joins TRBV9 to TRBJ1-4; no definite D call. V lost 7 bases and J 0 bases, leaving 10 bases between the germline ends. Germline-derived CDR1 and CDR2 are SGDLS and YYNGEE. The CDR3 sequence is 14 residues long.

The V gene is TRBV29-1, the J gene TRBJ1-1, with D possibly matching TRBD1 (6 bases). Trimming cost V 8 bases and J 0 bases, with 13 bases left between them. CDR1 is SQVTM, CDR2 ANQGSEA, per germline. This CDR3 has 13 amino acids. CDR3 amino acids: CSTPGGLNTEAFF. In nucleotides, the CDR3 is TGCAGCACCCCGGGGGGCCTGAACACTGAAGCTTTCTTT. The complete variable domain, with remaining parts taken from reference TRBV29-1 and TRBJ1-1, reads SAVISQKPSRDICQRGTSLTIQCQVDSQVTMMFWYRQQPGQSLTLIATANQGSEATYESGFVIDKFPISRPNLTFSTLTVSNMSPEDSSIYLCSTPGGLNTEAFFGQGTRLTVV.

The chain carries TRBV12-3 or TRBV12-4 and TRBJ2-7, with 10 bases fitting TRBD1. This CDR3 spans 15 amino acids. Unmatched junction bases numbered 10, after V lost 6 bases and J lost 5 bases. This chain's CDR3 is CASSPPGTGDHEQYF. For the CDR3, the DNA is TGTGCCAGCAGCCCGCCCGGGACAGGGGACCACGAGCAGTACTTC.